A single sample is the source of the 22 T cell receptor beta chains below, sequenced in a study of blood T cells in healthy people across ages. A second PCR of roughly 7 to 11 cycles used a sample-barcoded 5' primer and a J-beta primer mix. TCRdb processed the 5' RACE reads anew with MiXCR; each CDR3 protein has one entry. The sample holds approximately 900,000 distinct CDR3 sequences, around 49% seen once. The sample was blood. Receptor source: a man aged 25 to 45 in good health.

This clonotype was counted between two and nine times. CDR3 sequence (DNA): TGTGCCAGCAGCTTAGATGGACAGGTTTCCTACGAGCAGTACTTC. Its translation is CASSLDGQVSYEQYF. The rearrangement joins TRBV7-2 to TRBJ2-7; 7 bases line up with TRBD1. The trim removed 1 base at V and 1 base at J, leaving 4 bases unmatched. This CDR3 comprises 15 residues. Germline values: CDR1 SGHTA, CDR2 FQGNSA. Full variable domain (rest looked up from reference TRBV7-2 and TRBJ2-7): GAGVSQSPSNKVTEKGKDVELRCDPISGHTALYWYRQSLGQGLEFLIYFQGNSAPDKSGLPSDRFSAERTGGSVSTLTIQRTQQEDSAVYLCASSLDGQVSYEQYFGPGTRLTVT.

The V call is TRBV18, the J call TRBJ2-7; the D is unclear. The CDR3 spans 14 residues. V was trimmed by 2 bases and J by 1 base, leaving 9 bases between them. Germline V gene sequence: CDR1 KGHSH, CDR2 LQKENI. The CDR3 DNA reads TGTGCCAGCTCACCAGGCCCCATGTCCTACGAGCAGTACTTC. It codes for CASSPGPMSYEQYF.

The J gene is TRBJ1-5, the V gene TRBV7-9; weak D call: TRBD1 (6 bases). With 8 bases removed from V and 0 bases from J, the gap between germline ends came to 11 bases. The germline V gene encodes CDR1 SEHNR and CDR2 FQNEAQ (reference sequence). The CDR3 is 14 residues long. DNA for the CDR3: TGTGCCAGCGCAGGGGCCTCTAGCAATCAGCCCCAGCATTTT. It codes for CASAGASSNQPQHF. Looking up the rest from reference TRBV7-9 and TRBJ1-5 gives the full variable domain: DTGVSQNPRHKITKRGQNVTFRCDPISEHNRLYWYRQTLGQGPEFLTYFQNEAQLEKSRLLSDRFSAERPKGSFSTLEIQRTEQGDSAMYLCASAGASSNQPQHFGDGTRLSIL.

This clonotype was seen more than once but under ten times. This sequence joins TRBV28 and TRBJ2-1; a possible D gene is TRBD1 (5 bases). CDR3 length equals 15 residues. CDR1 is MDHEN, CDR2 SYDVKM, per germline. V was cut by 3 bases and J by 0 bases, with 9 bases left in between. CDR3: CASSFLQGSYNEQFF. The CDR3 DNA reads TGTGCCAGCAGTTTTCTCCAGGGCTCCTACAATGAGCAGTTCTTC.

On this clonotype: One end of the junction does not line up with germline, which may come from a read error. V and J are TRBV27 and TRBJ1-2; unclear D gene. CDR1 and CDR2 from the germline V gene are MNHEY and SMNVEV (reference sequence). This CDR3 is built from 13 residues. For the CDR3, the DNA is TGTACCAGCAGTTTAAGGGTGAACTATGGCTACACCTTC. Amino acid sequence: CTSSLRVNYGYTF.

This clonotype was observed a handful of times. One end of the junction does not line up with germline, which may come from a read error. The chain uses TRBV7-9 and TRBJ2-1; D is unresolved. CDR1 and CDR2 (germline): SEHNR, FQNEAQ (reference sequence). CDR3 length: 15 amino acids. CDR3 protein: CASSSPGSLYDEQFF. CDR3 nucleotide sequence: TGTGCCAGCAGCTCACCAGGCTCGCTCTACGATGAGCAGTTCTTC.

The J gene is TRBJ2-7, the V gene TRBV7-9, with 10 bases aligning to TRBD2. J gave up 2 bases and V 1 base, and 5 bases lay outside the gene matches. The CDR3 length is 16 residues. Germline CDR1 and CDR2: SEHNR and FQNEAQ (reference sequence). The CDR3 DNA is TGTGCCAGCAGCTTAGGACTAGCGGGTATGGCCTACGAGCAGTACTTC. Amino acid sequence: CASSLGLAGMAYEQYF. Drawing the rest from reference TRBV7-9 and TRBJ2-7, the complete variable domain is DTGVSQNPRHKITKRGQNVTFRCDPISEHNRLYWYRQTLGQGPEFLTYFQNEAQLEKSRLLSDRFSAERPKGSFSTLEIQRTEQGDSAMYLCASSLGLAGMAYEQYFGPGTRLTVT.

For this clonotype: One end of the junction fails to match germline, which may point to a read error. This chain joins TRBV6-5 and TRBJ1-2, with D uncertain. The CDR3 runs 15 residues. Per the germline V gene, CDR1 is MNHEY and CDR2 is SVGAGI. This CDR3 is CASRYSGAPSGGYTF. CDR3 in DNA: TGTGCCAGCAGGTACTCTGGCGCTCCTTCGGGGGGCTACACCTTC.

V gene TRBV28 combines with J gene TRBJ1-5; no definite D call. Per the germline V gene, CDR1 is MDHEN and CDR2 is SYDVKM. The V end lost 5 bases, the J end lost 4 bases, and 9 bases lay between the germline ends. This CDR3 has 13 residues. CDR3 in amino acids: CASSGSLNQPQHF. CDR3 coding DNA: TGTGCCAGCAGTGGGAGTTTAAATCAGCCCCAGCATTTT.

DNA of the CDR3: TGCGCCAGCAGCTTGGATCAAGGGGAGAATCAGCCCCAGCATTTT. It encodes CASSLDQGENQPQHF. This chain connects TRBV5-1 to TRBJ1-5, with TRBD1 as a possible D gene (5 bases). Germline CDR1 reads SGHRS; CDR2 reads YFSETQ. Trimming removed 0 bases at V and 4 bases at J, with 11 bases between. This CDR3 comprises 15 residues. Using reference TRBV5-1 and TRBJ1-5 for the parts outside the CDR3, the full variable domain is KAGVTQTPRYLIKTRGQQVTLSCSPISGHRSVSWYQQTPGQGLQFLFEYFSETQRNKGNFPGRFSGRQFSNSRSEMNVSTLELGDSALYLCASSLDQGENQPQHFGDGTRLSIL.

In DNA, the CDR3 is TGTGCCAGCAACGAGAGGGGGACTGAAGCTTTCTTT. Translation gives CASNERGTEAFF. The chain links TRBV6-2 or TRBV6-3 to TRBJ1-1; D might be TRBD1 (6 bases). Trimming left V 7 bases short and J 5 bases short, with 11 bases between. Per germline, CDR1 MNHEY and CDR2 SVGEGT. The CDR3 consists of 12 residues.

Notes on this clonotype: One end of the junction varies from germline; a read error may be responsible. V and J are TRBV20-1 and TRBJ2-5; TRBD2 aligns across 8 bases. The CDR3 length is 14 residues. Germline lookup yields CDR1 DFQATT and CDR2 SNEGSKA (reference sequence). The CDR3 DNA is TGCAGTGCTACCGGGGGGGCGAACCAAGAGACCCGGTACTTC. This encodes CSATGGANQETRYF.

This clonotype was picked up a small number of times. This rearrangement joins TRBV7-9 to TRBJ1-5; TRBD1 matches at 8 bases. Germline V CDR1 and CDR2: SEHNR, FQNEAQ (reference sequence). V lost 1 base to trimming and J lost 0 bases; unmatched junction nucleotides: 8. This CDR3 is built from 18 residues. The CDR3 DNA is TGTGCCAGCAGCTTAGGGACAGGGAATACCGGTAGCAATCAGCCCCAGCATTTT. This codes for CASSLGTGNTGSNQPQHF.

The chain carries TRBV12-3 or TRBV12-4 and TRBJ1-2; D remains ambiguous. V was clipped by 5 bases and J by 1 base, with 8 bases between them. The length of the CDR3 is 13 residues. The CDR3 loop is CASSATRNYGYTF. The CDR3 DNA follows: TGTGCCAGCAGTGCGACACGTAACTATGGCTACACCTTC.

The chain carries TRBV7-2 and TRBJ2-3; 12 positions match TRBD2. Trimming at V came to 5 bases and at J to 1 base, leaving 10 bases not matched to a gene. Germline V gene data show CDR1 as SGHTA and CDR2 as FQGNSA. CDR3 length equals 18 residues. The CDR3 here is CASSLLTSGGLGTDTQYF. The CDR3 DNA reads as TGTGCCAGCAGCCTGCTGACTAGCGGGGGCCTTGGCACAGATACGCAGTATTTT.

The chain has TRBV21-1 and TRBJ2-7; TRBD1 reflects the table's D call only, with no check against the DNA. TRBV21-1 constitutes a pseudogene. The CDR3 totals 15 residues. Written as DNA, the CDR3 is TGTGCCAGCAGCGCCCGGGACGGACGTTCCTACGAGCAGTACTTC. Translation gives CASSARDGRSYEQYF.

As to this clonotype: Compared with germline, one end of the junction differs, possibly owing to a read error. CDR3 DNA: TGCGCCTGCAGCCGACAAGAGACCCAGTACTTC. The encoded protein is CACSRQETQYF. The chain uses TRBV5-1 and TRBJ2-5; D is uncertain. Germline loops: CDR1 SGHRS, CDR2 YFSETQ. This CDR3 has 11 residues.

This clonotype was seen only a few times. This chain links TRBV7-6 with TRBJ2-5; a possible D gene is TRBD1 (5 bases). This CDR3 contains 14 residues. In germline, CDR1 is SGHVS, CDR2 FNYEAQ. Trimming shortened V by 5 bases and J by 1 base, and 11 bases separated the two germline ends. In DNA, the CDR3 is TGTGCCAGCAGCCTATACAGGCTCCAAGAGACCCAGTACTTC. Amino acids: CASSLYRLQETQYF.

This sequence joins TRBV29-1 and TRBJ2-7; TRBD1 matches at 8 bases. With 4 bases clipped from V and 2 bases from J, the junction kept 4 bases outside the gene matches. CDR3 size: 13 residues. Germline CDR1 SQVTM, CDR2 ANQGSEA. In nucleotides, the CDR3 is TGCAGCGTTGTACGGACAGGGACCTACGAGCAGTACTTC. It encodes CSVVRTGTYEQYF.

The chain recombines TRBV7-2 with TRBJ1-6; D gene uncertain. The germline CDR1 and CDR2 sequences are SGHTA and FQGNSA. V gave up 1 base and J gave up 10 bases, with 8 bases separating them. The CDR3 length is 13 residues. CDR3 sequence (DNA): TGTGCCAGCAGCTTAGAGGCAGTCTCACCCCTCCACTTT. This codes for CASSLEAVSPLHF.

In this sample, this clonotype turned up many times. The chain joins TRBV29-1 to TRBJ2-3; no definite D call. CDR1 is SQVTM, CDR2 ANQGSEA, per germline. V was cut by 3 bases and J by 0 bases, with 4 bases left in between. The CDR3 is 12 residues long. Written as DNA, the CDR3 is TGCAGCGTTGACTCTAGCACAGATACGCAGTATTTT. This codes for CSVDSSTDTQYF.

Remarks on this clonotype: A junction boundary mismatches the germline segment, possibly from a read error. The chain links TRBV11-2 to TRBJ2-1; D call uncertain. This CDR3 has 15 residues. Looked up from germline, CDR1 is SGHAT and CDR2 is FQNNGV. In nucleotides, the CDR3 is TGTGCCGGCAGCTTTAATACCGGGTCCTACAATGAGCAGTTCTTC. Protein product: CAGSFNTGSYNEQFF.